This T cell receptor beta chain was retrieved from a study of siplizumab effects on memory and regulatory T cells. Study outcomes and limitations: The naive T cell population seemed more diverse than memory cells and seemed a major contributor to the alloresponse. Left unconfirmed was the suppressive function of proliferating Tregs from siplizumab cultures. Of the alloreactive clones, only a minor fraction mapped to unstimulated subsets.

Germline loops: CDR1 SGHDN, CDR2 FVKESK. After removal of 2 bases from V and 0 bases from J, the junction contained 2 bases not matched to a gene. The CDR3 has 16 amino acids. Concerning this clone itself: Its antigen is unknown.

Per sample, around 92,000 TCR templates underwent assay. The data were produced by immunoSEQ multiplex PCR, yet TCRdb's version contains in-frame clones alone and is incomplete. The table includes about 98,000 clones, around 90% detected once. Sample: CD4+ T cells sorted from blood. This rearrangement joins TRBV14 to TRBJ2-3; 10 bases align to TRBD2. The receptor was isolated from a human donor in good health. CDR3 amino acids: CASSQRSGGSTDTQYF. DNA of the CDR3: TGTGCCAGCAGCCAACGTAGCGGGGGGAGCACAGATACGCAGTATTTT.